This TCR beta chain is drawn from a study of shared clonotypes between healthy human individuals. Study information: CD4 naive and memory got three plates each, CD8 naive two, CD8 memory one.

This CDR3 comprises 15 residues. Germline CDR1 reads SGHAT; CDR2 reads FQNNGV. V trimming: 5 bases; J trimming: 8 bases; junction bases outside the gene matches: 8. The authors loaded roughly 200 ng DNA, roughly 33,000 T cell genomes, into sorted-subset replicate PCRs. Here immunoSEQ multiplex PCR was the method, and the copy in TCRdb shows in-frame clones only, minus some. The table records 2 million to 3 million clones, approximately 90% of them present only once. Only Caucasian adults living in Nashville, Tennessee served as donors. Sequenced sample: naive CD4+ T cells sorted from blood. Subset here: CD45RA+ positively selected. This chain uses TRBV11-2 with TRBJ2-1, with 11 bases aligning to TRBD2. The sequence was obtained from a man between 18 and 35 years old in good health. This CDR3 is CASSDTSGSGDEQFF. The CDR3 DNA reads as TGTGCCAGCAGCGACACTAGCGGGAGTGGGGATGAGCAGTTCTTC.